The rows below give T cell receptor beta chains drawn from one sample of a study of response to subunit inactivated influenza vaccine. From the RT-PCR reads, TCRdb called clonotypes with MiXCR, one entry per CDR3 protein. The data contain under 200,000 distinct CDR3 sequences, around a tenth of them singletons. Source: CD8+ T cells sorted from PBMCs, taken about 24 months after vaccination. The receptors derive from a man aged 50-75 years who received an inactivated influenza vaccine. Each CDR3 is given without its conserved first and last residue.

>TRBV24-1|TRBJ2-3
ATSEAGGFTDTQY
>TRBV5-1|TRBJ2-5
ASSLTSGGLIGETQY
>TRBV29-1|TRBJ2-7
SVNGQTSYEQY
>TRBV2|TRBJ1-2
ASSGGSLLGYGYT
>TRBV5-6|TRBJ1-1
ASSLEGVMNTEAF
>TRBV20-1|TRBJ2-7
SARSGGYEQY
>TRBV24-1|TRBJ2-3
ATQSGDTQY
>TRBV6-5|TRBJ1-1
ATGQGSTEAF
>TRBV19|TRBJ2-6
GVGANVLT
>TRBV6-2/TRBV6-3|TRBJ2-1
ASSPLTSGVNNEQF
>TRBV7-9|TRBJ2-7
ASSFEGDEQY
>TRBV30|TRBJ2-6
AWSVLSGAGANVLT
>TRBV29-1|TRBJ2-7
SVESHSDHEQY
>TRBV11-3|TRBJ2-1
ASSPWTGRSSYNEQF
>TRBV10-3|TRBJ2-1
AINEREGYNEQF
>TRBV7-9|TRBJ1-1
ASGGGSNTEAF
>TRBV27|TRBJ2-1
ASSPRTSGNNEQF
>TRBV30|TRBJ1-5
AWSTYLNQPQH
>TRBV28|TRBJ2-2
ASIFGDGDGELF
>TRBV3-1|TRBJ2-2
ASSPEGLAENTGELF
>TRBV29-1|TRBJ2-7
SADRGGEQY
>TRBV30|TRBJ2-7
AWSAGETGFLHEQY
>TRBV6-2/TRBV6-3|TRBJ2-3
ASRTDSGVTDTQY
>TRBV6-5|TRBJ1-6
ASSYSTGNSSPLH
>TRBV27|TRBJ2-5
ASSSHSTYETQY
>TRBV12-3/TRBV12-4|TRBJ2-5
ASSFRQGALETQY
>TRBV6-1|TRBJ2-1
ASSQPGLAGSNEQF
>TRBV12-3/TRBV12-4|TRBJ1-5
ASSLKGWGPQPQH
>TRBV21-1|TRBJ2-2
ASSLPGDLDTGELF
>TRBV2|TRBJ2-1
ASSWLGENEQF
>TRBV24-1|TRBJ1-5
ATSDSLESNQPQH
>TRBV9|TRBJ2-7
ASSVDGQGNEQY
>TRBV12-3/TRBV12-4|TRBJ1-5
ASSEGTVNQPQH
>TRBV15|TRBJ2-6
ATLERFSGANVLT
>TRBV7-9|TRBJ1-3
ASIQGTGTGNTIY
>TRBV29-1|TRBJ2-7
SAQGGANEQY
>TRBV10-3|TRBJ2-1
AISAHKIDRLESSYNEQF
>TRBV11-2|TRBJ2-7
ASRGGRTSYEQY
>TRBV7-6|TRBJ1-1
ASSLGTGRNTEAF
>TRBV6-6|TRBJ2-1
ASSYRGNEQF
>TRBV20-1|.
SARPRTSGSTQY
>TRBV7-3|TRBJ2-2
ASSLTPPGTGKLF
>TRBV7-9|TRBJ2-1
ASGISGGVAYNEQF
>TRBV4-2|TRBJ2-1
ASSQVPSGYNEQF
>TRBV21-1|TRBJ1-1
ASSKAGQMNTEAF
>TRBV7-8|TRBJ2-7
ASSLSRSTYHEQY
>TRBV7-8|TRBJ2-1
ASSHLGGVLYNEQF
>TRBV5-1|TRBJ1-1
ASSPRTGVGDTEAF